This T cell receptor beta chain was sequenced during a study of cytomegalovirus exposure and HLA in healthy donors (dated by TCRdb to 2016 to 2017). In terms of the full investigation: A later analysis indicated that the 90 to 150 validation repertoires were generated on the platform also employed for the 670 or so repertoires of the first cohort. Along with the approximately 700-subject first cohort, a separate validation cohort of over a hundred different subjects was used. The study aimed to test whether cataloging public T cell receptors could reveal signatures of past pathogen exposure. High-throughput TCR immunosequencing, statistical association of individual TCRs with disease status, and machine learning were combined to predict cytomegalovirus infection status. Study-level results and caveats: The authors suggested that the approach could potentially be extended to other disease states and immunological phenotypes. A later analysis lacked HLA typing for the validation cohort, so it scored co-occurrence in that cohort across all 120 or so repertoires. Across donors, most TCR sequences were observed very rarely, whereas some public TCRs were present in many individuals. In vitro tests confirmed that a few of the cytomegalovirus-associated TCR beta chains recognize cytomegalovirus antigens. Subsequent analysis determined that TCRs grouped into clusters in the first cohort also showed a tendency toward co-occurrence across the 120 validation repertoires, and approximately 93% of cluster scores exceeded 0. The study gave a list of 150 to 200 TCR beta chains associated with cytomegalovirus. In both the original and validation cohorts, the classifier was reported to diagnose cytomegalovirus status with high specificity and sensitivity.

Separate from the roughly 650-subject first cohort, the validation cohort of about 130 subjects was the group to which the donors belonged. Details on this clone: Its recognized antigen is unknown. Within one base of it there is no much larger clone, and no base qualities were kept.

The germline V gene provides CDR1 SGHDT and CDR2 YYEEEE. V is cut back by 1 base and J by 5 bases, with 4 bases in the junction unmatched. The CDR3 goes from the cysteine to the phenylalanine over 15 residues. The kept DNA is CDR3 alone, 45 bases in frame from the first base. Receptors were amplified or captured by the immunoSEQ multiplex PCR assay. On the study's bioinformatics: To diagnose cytomegalovirus status from the catalog of TCR beta chain sequences, a statistical classification framework was built. Not all clones reach the TCRdb copy of this immuneACCESS table, which keeps in-frame sequences only. Checked studies attribute under half of the gap to unresolved V genes and leave the rest unexplained. The DNA gave D and trimming, while V, J and clone size come from that table. The sample has around 50,000 clones on record, over 85% of them singletons. In total, the top ten clones hold roughly 6% of the sample.

The chain is encoded by TRBV5-6 joined to TRBJ2-2, with TRBD1 matching 8 junction bases. This TCR derives from a young woman in good health and CMV-seronegative. Sequencing was carried out using PBMCs. CDR3 loop: CASSLRTGRTGELFF. The DNA sequence is given as TGTGCCAGCAGCTTGAGGACAGGGCGGACCGGGGAGCTGTTTTTT.